This T cell receptor beta chain originates from a study of blood T cells in healthy people across ages. Study-level findings and limits: Significant beta diversity loss was already apparent by age roughly 44, declining roughly linearly.

Germline lookup yields CDR1 SEHNR and CDR2 FQNEAQ (reference sequence). V was cut by 3 bases and J by 3 bases, with 9 bases left in between. The CDR3 covers 13 residues. The sample holds many counts of this clonotype. The target antigen is unknown. The authors ran a second PCR of 7 to 11 cycles using a sample-barcoded 5' primer and a J-beta primer mix. TCRdb independently ran MiXCR on the 5' RACE reads; one entry per CDR3 protein. The profile shows some 930,000 distinct CDR3 sequences, just under 30% of them singletons. These same data were also listed under a study on T cells of mothers and their children.

The clonotype originates from a middle-aged woman in good health. The sample comprised blood. The chain is built from TRBV7-9 and TRBJ2-7, with D hard to call. CDR3 protein: CASSFIPNYEQYF. Here the CDR3 DNA reads TGTGCCAGCAGCTTTATCCCCAACTACGAGCAGTACTTC.